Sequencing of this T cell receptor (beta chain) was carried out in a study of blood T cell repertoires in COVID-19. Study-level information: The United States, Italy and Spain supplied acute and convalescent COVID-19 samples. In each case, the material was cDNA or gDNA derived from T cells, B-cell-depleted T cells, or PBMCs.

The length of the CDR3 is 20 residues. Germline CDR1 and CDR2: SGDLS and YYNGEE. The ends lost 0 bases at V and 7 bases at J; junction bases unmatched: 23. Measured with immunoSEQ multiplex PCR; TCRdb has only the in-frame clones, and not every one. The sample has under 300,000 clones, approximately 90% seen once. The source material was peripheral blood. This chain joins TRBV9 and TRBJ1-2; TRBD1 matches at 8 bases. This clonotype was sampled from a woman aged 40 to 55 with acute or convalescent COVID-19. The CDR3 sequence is CASSVGFGETGDRRIFGYTF. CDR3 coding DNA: TGTGCCAGCAGCGTAGGGTTCGGGGAGACAGGGGATCGAAGAATATTTGGCTACACCTTC.